Presented here are 30 T cell receptor beta chains from one specimen sequenced in a study of human T cells and chemical hapten exposure. MiXCR, run by TCRdb on the RACE reads, gives a single entry per CDR3 protein. Seen here are a few hundred thousand distinct CDR3 sequences, about 6% observed once, and the top ten hold around 6.1%. Time point reported: patch test 2, 6 weeks after DPC sensitization. The treatment here: therapeutic diphenylcyclopropenone sensitization with weekly scalp DPC. Sequencing was performed on whole blood, taken in connection with sensitization to the hapten diphenylcyclopropenone (DPC). These receptors came from a woman aged 18-30 years with alopecia areata. Some clones in this sample may be carry-over from other donors' samples.

This chain uses TRBV25-1 with TRBJ2-7, with D unclear. V was pared by 3 bases and J by 3 bases, with 6 bases between. Germline V gives CDR1 MGHDK, CDR2 SYGVNS. The CDR3 totals 12 residues. In DNA form, the CDR3 reads TGTGCCAGCAGTGACTACAACTACGAGCAGTACTTC. As protein: CASSDYNYEQYF.

With regard to this clonotype: This may be a read error, as it is one base from a much larger clone. V is TRBV6-1 and J is TRBJ1-1; no clear D. Looked up from germline, CDR1 is MNHNS and CDR2 is SASEGT. V was pared by 7 bases and J by 11 bases, with 17 bases between. CDR3 length equals 12 residues. The CDR3 coding sequence is TGTGCCAGCACTCGGGCTGGAGGAAGGGCTTTCTTT. Translation gives CASTRAGGRAFF.

The V call is TRBV18, the J call TRBJ2-7, with D maybe TRBD1 (5 bases). Germline V lookup: CDR1 KGHSH, CDR2 LQKENI. V shed 4 bases and J shed 3 bases, with 7 bases lying between them. This CDR3 has 12 amino acids. The CDR3 region has the DNA TGTGCCAGCTCACTGACAGTCTACGAGCAGTACTTC. Translating it yields CASSLTVYEQYF.

The chain couples TRBV28 to TRBJ2-3; 13 bases fit TRBD2. The CDR3 extends over 17 amino acids. Germline V gene lookup returns CDR1 MDHEN and CDR2 SYDVKM. Trimming removed 3 bases from V and 5 bases from J; junction bases left unmatched: 8. CDR3 amino acids: CASSLELAGGPQDTQYF. CDR3 coding DNA: TGTGCCAGCAGTTTGGAACTAGCGGGGGGGCCTCAAGATACGCAGTATTTT.

This clonotype has just a few counts. The CDR3 here is CASSPSGQGSEKAKNIQYF. CDR3 nucleotide sequence: TGTGCCAGCTCACCCTCGGGACAGGGATCGGAGAAAGCCAAAAACATTCAGTACTTC. The chain joins TRBV18 to TRBJ2-4; 9 bases are shared with TRBD1. The CDR3 runs to 19 residues. The V gene end was trimmed by 3 bases and the J gene end by 0 bases; junction bases not matched to a gene: 12. The germline CDR1 and CDR2 sequences are KGHSH and LQKENI.

The chain carries TRBV20-1 and TRBJ1-1; TRBD1 matches at 11 bases. This CDR3 spans 13 amino acids. V was clipped by 5 bases and J by 4 bases; unmatched bases: 3. The V gene's germline CDR1 is DFQATT and CDR2 SNEGSKA (reference sequence). CDR3 residues: CSAGQGAGTEAFF. In DNA form, the CDR3 reads TGCAGTGCTGGACAGGGGGCCGGCACTGAAGCTTTCTTT.

This clonotype has only a few counts. V usage is TRBV6-5 and J usage is TRBJ2-3; TRBD1 might be the D (5 bases). The CDR3 totals 14 residues. Germline-derived CDR1 and CDR2 are MNHEY and SVGAGI. Trimming left V 8 bases short and J 5 bases short, with 17 bases between. In DNA, the CDR3 is TGTGCCAGCCGCCTTTCTCACCAGGGAGATACGCAGTATTTT. Residues: CASRLSHQGDTQYF.

The sample holds many counts of this clonotype. The chain combines TRBV25-1 with TRBJ2-7; unclear D gene. This CDR3 contains 12 residues. V lost 3 bases to trimming and J lost 2 bases, with 5 bases between them. CDR1 is MGHDK and CDR2 is SYGVNS in the germline V gene. Here the CDR3 DNA reads TGTGCCAGCAGTGACCTAACCTACGAGCAGTACTTC. Translated: CASSDLTYEQYF.

There are a few counts of this clonotype. The rearrangement uses TRBV7-2 and TRBJ2-3, with 16 bases identical to TRBD2. The length of the CDR3 is 19 residues. The germline V gene has CDR1 SGHTA and CDR2 FQGNSA. J lost 5 bases, V lost 5 bases, and 13 bases had no gene match. The CDR3 sequence is CASSLLGTSGGALGDTQYF. The CDR3 DNA sequence: TGTGCCAGCAGCCTACTAGGGACTAGCGGGGGGGCCTTGGGAGATACGCAGTATTTT.

The table lists this clonotype with many counts. This sequence joins TRBV5-4 and TRBJ1-5; TRBD1 agrees at 8 bases. Germline V gene lookup returns CDR1 SGHNT and CDR2 YYREEE (reference sequence). The CDR3 loop spans 15 amino acids. The trim removed 3 bases at V and 2 bases at J, leaving 4 bases unmatched. The CDR3 DNA is TGTGCCAGCAGCTCCGGACAGGGCCGCAATCAGCCCCAGCATTTT. It yields the protein CASSSGQGRNQPQHF.

This clonotype was detected many times. The rearrangement links TRBV3-1 to TRBJ1-6; a possible D gene is TRBD1 (5 bases). Between the trimmed V and J ends, which lost 2 bases and 8 bases, there was a span of 10 bases. This CDR3 region has 14 residues. The V gene's germline CDR1 is LGHDT and CDR2 YNNKEL (reference sequence). The CDR3 region is CASSQTGTHSPLHF. The CDR3 DNA follows: TGTGCCAGCAGCCAAACCGGGACCCATTCACCCCTCCACTTT. The full variable domain, with the rest looked up from reference TRBV3-1 and TRBJ1-6, is DTAVSQTPKYLVTQMGNDKSIKCEQNLGHDTMYWYKQDSKKFLKIMFSYNNKELIINETVPNRFSPKSPDKAHLNLHINSLELGDSAVYFCASSQTGTHSPLHFGNGTRLTVT.

This clonotype was seen a few times. The V and J genes are TRBV24-1 and TRBJ2-6, with unresolved D. V was shortened by 5 bases and J by 0 bases, with 4 bases between the two germline ends. This CDR3 region has 14 residues. Germline assignment: CDR1 KGHDR and CDR2 SFDVKD. As DNA, the CDR3 is TGTGCCACCAGTGGTTCCTCTGGGGCCAACGTCCTGACTTTC. The encoded protein is CATSGSSGANVLTF.

This clonotype has a count of ten or more. V usage is TRBV7-2 and J usage is TRBJ2-3; D gene ambiguous. This CDR3 region has 12 residues. V lost 7 bases to trimming and J lost 4 bases, with 9 bases between them. Germline V gene sequence: CDR1 SGHTA, CDR2 FQGNSA. DNA of the CDR3: TGTGCCAGCACAAATGGGGCAGATACGCAGTATTTT. Translating gives CASTNGADTQYF.

This clonotype was seen more than once but under ten times. The CDR3 DNA follows: TGTGCCATCAATGGGGGTATGGATTCACCCCTCCACTTT. It translates to CAINGGMDSPLHF. The rearrangement uses TRBV10-3 and TRBJ1-6, with D perhaps TRBD1 (5 bases). Trimming pared 7 bases from V and 8 bases from J, leaving 12 bases between. Germline CDR1 reads ENHRY; CDR2 reads SYGVKD. CDR3 length: 13 amino acids.

This clonotype appeared a few times. The V gene is TRBV7-2, the J gene TRBJ2-7; D is ambiguous. In germline, CDR1 is SGHTA, CDR2 FQGNSA. The CDR3 totals 15 residues. V was cut by 4 bases and J by 6 bases, with 19 bases left in between. CDR3 region: CASSSRREIRSEQYF. In DNA, the CDR3 is TGTGCCAGCAGCTCACGAAGAGAGATTCGCTCCGAGCAGTACTTC.

The CDR3 protein is CASSQAAPPHPYEQYF. The CDR3 bases are TGCGCCAGCAGCCAAGCCGCCCCCCCGCATCCCTACGAGCAGTACTTC. The chain uses TRBV4-3 and TRBJ2-7; unclear D gene. Germline V gene data show CDR1 as LGHNA and CDR2 as YSLEER. The V end lost 1 base, the J end lost 2 bases, and 15 bases lay between the germline ends. The CDR3 covers 16 residues.

This clonotype came up many times. The genes are TRBV18 and TRBJ1-5; TRBD1 agrees at 12 bases. J lost 2 bases, V lost 3 bases, and 8 bases had no gene match. Looked up from germline, CDR1 is KGHSH and CDR2 is LQKENI. This CDR3 region has 18 residues. DNA for the CDR3: TGTGCCAGCTCACCTGGGACAGGGGGCGGTGGTGGCAATCAGCCCCAGCATTTT. It codes for CASSPGTGGGGGNQPQHF. Filled out from reference TRBV18 and TRBJ1-5, the complete variable domain reads NAGVMQNPRHLVRRRGQEARLRCSPMKGHSHVYWYRQLPEEGLKFMVYLQKENIIDESGMPKERFSAEFPKEGPSILRIQQVVRGDSAAYFCASSPGTGGGGGNQPQHFGDGTRLSIL.

This clonotype showed up many times. This sequence joins TRBV12-3 or TRBV12-4 and TRBJ2-1; the match to TRBD1 covers 10 bases. The CDR3 has 14 amino acids. The ends lost 7 bases at V and 7 bases at J; junction bases unmatched: 7. The CDR3 DNA is TGTGCCAGCAAGCGACAGGGGGCAGAGAATGAGCAGTTCTTC. As protein: CASKRQGAENEQFF.

A few counts support this clonotype. This chain connects TRBV4-3 to TRBJ1-1; D is undetermined. Germline V CDR1 and CDR2: LGHNA, YSLEER. Trimming removed 1 base at V and 0 bases at J, with 18 bases between. This CDR3 region has 18 residues. The CDR3 here is CASSQGRREQTMNTEAFF. CDR3 in DNA: TGCGCCAGCAGCCAAGGTCGTCGGGAGCAGACTATGAACACTGAAGCTTTCTTT.

The chain links TRBV4-3 to TRBJ1-6, with TRBD1 matching over 7 bases. The CDR3 spans 17 residues. V was pared by 2 bases and J by 3 bases, with 7 bases of the junction left unmatched. Per the germline V gene, CDR1 is LGHNA and CDR2 is YSLEER. CDR3 residues: CASSQLTGAFYNSPLHF. The CDR3 region has the DNA TGCGCCAGCAGCCAACTTACAGGGGCTTTCTATAATTCACCCCTCCACTTT.

This clonotype was recorded many times. The chain couples TRBV9 to TRBJ2-3; D is unresolved. Trimming removed 0 bases from V and 4 bases from J, with 6 bases in between. Germline CDR1 reads SGDLS; CDR2 reads YYNGEE. This CDR3 has 13 residues. CDR3 sequence: CASSVAIADTQYF. CDR3 sequence (DNA): TGTGCCAGCAGCGTAGCTATAGCAGATACGCAGTATTTT.

There are many counts of this clonotype. The rearrangement uses TRBV7-2 and TRBJ2-1; the D is unclear. The CDR3 loop spans 12 amino acids. Between the trimmed V and J ends, which lost 6 bases and 7 bases, there was a span of 10 bases. CDR1 and CDR2 (germline): SGHTA, FQGNSA. The CDR3 nucleotides are TGTGCCAGCAGTACCAGTGGGAATGAGCAGTTCTTC. It encodes CASSTSGNEQFF.

This clonotype has more than one count but fewer than ten. The J gene is TRBJ1-2, the V gene TRBV6-1; perhaps TRBD1 as D (5 bases). The CDR3 is made up of 14 amino acids. Germline V lookup: CDR1 MNHNS, CDR2 SASEGT. Trimming cost V 1 base and J 2 bases, with 8 bases left between them. This CDR3 reads CASSEGGWNYGYTF. The CDR3 nucleotides are TGTGCCAGCAGTGAAGGGGGGTGGAACTATGGCTACACCTTC.

This clonotype came up many times. V and J are TRBV12-5 and TRBJ1-5; 7 bases are a match to TRBD1. V trimming: 4 bases; J trimming: 5 bases; junction bases outside the gene matches: 11. This CDR3 has 16 residues. Germline V gene sequence: CDR1 LGHNT, CDR2 FRNRAP. The CDR3 sequence is CASGSFGGQLYQPQHF. The CDR3 region has the DNA TGTGCTAGTGGTTCCTTCGGGGGACAGCTGTATCAGCCCCAGCATTTT.

This clonotype was seen at least ten times. This sequence joins TRBV7-9 and TRBJ2-4; 7 bases map to TRBD1. This CDR3 has 12 amino acids. The junction had 3 bases not matched to a gene; V was cut back by 5 bases and J by 8 bases. Germline-derived CDR1 and CDR2 are SEHNR and FQNEAQ (reference sequence). CDR3 in amino acids: CASSTGQYIQYF. The CDR3 DNA is TGTGCCAGCAGCACGGGACAGTACATTCAGTACTTC.

This clonotype was picked up a small number of times. The V gene is TRBV10-2, the J gene TRBJ2-7; the match to TRBD1 covers 7 bases. The V and J ends lost 8 bases and 0 bases, in that order; junction bases with no gene match: 7. The length of the CDR3 is 14 residues. The germline gives CDR1 WSHSY, CDR2 SAAADI. In nucleotides, the CDR3 is TGCGCCAGCCTCATGGGGACAGACTCCTACGAGCAGTACTTC. The encoded protein is CASLMGTDSYEQYF.

The sample holds a few counts of this clonotype. The V and J genes are TRBV4-3 and TRBJ1-6; perhaps TRBD1 as D (5 bases). This CDR3 spans 16 amino acids. Germline V gives CDR1 LGHNA, CDR2 YSLEER. V gave up 0 bases and J gave up 3 bases, with 9 bases separating them. The DNA of the CDR3 is TGCGCCAGCAGCCAAGATAGGACACTCTATAATTCACCCCTCCACTTT. Protein: CASSQDRTLYNSPLHF.

The table lists this clonotype with a few counts. The chain joins TRBV12-3 or TRBV12-4 to TRBJ2-5, with 7 bases fitting TRBD2. V was clipped by 8 bases and J by 4 bases; unmatched bases: 13. This CDR3 is 15 amino acids long. Here the CDR3 DNA reads TGTGCCAGCTGCACCGAGGGAGGGCTAGGAGAGACCCAGTACTTC. It yields the protein CASCTEGGLGETQYF.

This clonotype was seen many times. The chain couples TRBV7-9 to TRBJ1-1; 7 positions agree with TRBD1. V lost 10 bases and J lost 2; bases outside the gene matches: 10. Per germline, CDR1 SEHNR and CDR2 FQNEAQ (reference sequence). The CDR3 spans 14 residues. The CDR3 DNA reads as TGTGCCACCAATGGACAGGAAGCTAACACTGAAGCTTTCTTT. The encoded protein is CATNGQEANTEAFF. Full variable domain (remainder filled in from reference TRBV7-9 and TRBJ1-1): DTGVSQNPRHKITKRGQNVTFRCDPISEHNRLYWYRQTLGQGPEFLTYFQNEAQLEKSRLLSDRFSAERPKGSFSTLEIQRTEQGDSAMYLCATNGQEANTEAFFGQGTRLTVV.

A word on this clonotype: It may be a read error: a sequence one base away is much more abundant. The chain uses TRBV15 and TRBJ1-3; unclear D gene. The length of the CDR3 is 16 residues. The V gene's germline CDR1 is LNHNV and CDR2 YYDKDF (reference sequence). Trimming shortened V by 0 bases and J by 0 bases, and 9 bases separated the two germline ends. CDR3 in amino acids: CATSRDLKSSGNTIYF. The DNA for the CDR3 is TGTGCCACCAGCAGAGATCTGAAGAGCTCTGGAAACACCATATATTTT.